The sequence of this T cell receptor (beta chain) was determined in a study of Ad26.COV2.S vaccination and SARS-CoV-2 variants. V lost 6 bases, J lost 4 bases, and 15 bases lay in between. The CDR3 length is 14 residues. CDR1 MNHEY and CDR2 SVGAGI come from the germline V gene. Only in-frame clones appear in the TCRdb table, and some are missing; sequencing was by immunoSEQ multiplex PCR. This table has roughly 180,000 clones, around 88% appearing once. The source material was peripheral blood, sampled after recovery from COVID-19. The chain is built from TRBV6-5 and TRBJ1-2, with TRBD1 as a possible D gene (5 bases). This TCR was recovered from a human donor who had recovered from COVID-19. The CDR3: CASSRGRLSYGYTF. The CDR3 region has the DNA TGTGCCAGCAGCCGGGGCCGTCTATCCTATGGCTACACCTTC.